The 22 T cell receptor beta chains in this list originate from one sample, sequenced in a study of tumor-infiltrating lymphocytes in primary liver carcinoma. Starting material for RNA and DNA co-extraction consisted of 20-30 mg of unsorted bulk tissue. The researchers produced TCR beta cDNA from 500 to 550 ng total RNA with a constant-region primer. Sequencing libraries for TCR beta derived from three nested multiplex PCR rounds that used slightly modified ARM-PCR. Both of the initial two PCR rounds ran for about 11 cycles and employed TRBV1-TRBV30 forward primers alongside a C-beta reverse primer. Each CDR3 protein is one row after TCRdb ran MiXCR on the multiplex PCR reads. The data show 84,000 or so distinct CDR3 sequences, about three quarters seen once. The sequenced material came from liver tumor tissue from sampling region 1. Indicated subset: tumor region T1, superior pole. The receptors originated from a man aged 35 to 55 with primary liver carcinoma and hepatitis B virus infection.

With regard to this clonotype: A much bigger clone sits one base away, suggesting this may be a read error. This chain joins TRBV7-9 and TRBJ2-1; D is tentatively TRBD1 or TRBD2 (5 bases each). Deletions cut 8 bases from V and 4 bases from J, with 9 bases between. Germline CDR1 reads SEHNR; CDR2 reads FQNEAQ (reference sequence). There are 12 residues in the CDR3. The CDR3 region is CASRGQYNEQFF. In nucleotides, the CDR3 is TGTGCCAGCCGGGGCCAGTACAATGAGCAGTTCTTC.

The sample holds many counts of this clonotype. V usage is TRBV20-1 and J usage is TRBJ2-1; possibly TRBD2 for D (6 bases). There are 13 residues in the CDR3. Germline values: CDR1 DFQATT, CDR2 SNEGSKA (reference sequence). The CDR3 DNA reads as TGCAGGGTAGGCCTAGCGACCTACAATGAGCAGTTCTTC. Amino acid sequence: CRVGLATYNEQFF.

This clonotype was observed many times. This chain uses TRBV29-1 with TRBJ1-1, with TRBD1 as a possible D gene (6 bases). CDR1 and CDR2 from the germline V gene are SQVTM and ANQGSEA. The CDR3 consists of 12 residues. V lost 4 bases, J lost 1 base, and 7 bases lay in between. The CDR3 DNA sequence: TGCAGCGTTGGGACAGCGAACACTGAAGCTTTCTTT. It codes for CSVGTANTEAFF. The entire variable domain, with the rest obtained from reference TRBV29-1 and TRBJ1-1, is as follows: SAVISQKPSRDICQRGTSLTIQCQVDSQVTMMFWYRQQPGQSLTLIATANQGSEATYESGFVIDKFPISRPNLTFSTLTVSNMSPEDSSIYLCSVGTANTEAFFGQGTRLTVV.

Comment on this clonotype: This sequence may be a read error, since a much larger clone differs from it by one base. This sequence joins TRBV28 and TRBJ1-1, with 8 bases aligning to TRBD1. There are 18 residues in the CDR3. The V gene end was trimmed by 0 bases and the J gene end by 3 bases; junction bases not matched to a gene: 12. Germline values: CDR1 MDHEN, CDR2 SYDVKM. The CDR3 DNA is TGTGCCAGCAGTTTATGGGCGAACCGGGACAGGATGTACACTGAAGCTTTCTTT. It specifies CASSLWANRDRMYTEAFF.

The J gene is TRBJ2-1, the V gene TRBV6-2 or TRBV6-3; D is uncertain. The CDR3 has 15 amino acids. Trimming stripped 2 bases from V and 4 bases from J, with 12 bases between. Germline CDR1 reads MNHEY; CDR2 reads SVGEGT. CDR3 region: CASSYASRGYNEQFF. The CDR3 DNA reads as TGTGCCAGCAGTTACGCCAGCAGAGGATACAATGAGCAGTTCTTC.

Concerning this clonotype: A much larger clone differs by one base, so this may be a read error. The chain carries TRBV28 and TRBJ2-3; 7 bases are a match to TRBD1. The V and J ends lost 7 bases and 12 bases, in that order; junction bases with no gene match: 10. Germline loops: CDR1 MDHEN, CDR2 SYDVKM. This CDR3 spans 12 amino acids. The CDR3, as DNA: TGTGCCAGCAATCCGGGGACAGAGACCCAGTATTTT. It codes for CASNPGTETQYF.

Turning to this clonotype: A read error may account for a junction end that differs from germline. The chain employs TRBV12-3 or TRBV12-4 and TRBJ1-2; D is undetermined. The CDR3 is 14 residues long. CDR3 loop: CASSTGQAIYGHTF. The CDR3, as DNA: TGTGCCAGCAGTACGGGTCAGGCGATCTATGGCCACACCTTC.

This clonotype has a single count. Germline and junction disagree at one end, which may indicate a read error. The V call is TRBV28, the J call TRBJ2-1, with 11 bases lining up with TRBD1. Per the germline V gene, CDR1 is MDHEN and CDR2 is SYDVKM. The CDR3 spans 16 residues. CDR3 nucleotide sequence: TGTGCAAGCAGTTCCCCTGGACAGGGGGCGCAGTATGAGCAGTTCTTC. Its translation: CASSSPGQGAQYEQFF.

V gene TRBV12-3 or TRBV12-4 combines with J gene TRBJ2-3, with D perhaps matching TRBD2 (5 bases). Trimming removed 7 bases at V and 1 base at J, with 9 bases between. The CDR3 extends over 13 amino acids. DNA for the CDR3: TGTGCCAGCACCCCGGAGGGCACAGATACGCAGTATTTT. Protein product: CASTPEGTDTQYF.

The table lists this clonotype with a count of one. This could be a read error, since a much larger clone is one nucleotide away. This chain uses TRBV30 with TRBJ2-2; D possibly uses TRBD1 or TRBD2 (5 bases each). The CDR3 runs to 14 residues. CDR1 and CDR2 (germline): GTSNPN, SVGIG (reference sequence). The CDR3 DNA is TGTGCCTGGAGTTCAGGGTTGAACACCGGGGAGCTGTTGTTT. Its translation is CAWSSGLNTGELLF.

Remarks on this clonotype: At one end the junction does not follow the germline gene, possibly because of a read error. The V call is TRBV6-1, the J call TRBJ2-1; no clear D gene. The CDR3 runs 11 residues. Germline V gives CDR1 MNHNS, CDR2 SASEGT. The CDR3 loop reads CVSSEENEQFF. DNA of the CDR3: TGTGTCAGCAGTGAAGAGAATGAGCAGTTCTTC.

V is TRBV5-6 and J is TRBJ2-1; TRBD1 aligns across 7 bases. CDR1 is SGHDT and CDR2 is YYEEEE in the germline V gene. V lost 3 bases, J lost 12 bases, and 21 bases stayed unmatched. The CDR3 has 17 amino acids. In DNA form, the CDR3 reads TGTGCCAGCAGCTCACGGGACAGCCCCAGCTCCTACAGTGGGCAGTTCTTC. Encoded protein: CASSSRDSPSSYSGQFF. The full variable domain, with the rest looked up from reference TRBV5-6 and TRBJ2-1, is DAGVTQSPTHLIKTRGQQVTLRCSPKSGHDTVSWYQQALGQGPQFIFQYYEEEERQRGNFPDRFSGHQFPNYSSELNVNALLLGDSALYLCASSSRDSPSSYSGQFFGPGTRLTVL.

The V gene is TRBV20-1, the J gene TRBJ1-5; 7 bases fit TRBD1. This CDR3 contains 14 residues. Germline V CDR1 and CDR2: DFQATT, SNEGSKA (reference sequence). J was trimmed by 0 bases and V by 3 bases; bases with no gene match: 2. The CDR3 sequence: CSARGQFSNQPQHF. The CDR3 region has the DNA TGCAGTGCTAGGGGACAGTTTAGCAATCAGCCCCAGCATTTT.

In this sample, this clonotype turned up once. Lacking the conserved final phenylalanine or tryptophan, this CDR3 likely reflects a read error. In nucleotides, the CDR3 is TGTGCCACCGGGCAAGACCAGCCGTCCTTCAATGAGCAGTTCCTC. This codes for CATGQDQPSFNEQFL. The rearrangement links TRBV11-2 to TRBJ2-1; D not resolved. CDR3 length equals 15 residues. Germline CDR1 and CDR2: SGHAT and FQNNGV.

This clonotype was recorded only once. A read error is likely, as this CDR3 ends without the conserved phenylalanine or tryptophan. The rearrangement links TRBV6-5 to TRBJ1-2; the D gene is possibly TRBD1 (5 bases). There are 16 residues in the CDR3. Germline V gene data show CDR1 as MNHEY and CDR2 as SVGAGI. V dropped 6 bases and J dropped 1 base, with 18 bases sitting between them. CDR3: CASSPHGRDGNYGYTL. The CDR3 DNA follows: TGTGCCAGCAGCCCCCACGGTCGGGACGGTAACTATGGCTACACCTTA.

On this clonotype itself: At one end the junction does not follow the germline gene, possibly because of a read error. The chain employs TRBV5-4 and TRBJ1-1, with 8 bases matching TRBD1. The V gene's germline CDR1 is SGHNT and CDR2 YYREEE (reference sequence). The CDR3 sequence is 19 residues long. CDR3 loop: CASSGGITGQGKMNTEAIF. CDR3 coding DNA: TGTGCCAGCAGCGGAGGTATAACCGGACAGGGCAAGATGAACACTGAAGCTATCTTT.

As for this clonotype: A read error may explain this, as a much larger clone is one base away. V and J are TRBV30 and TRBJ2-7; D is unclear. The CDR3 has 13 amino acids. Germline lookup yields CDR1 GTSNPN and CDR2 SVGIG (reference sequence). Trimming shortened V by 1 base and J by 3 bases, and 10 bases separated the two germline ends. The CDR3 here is CAWSGVVYYEQYF. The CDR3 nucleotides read TGTGCCTGGAGTGGTGTGGTGTACTACGAGCAGTACTTC.

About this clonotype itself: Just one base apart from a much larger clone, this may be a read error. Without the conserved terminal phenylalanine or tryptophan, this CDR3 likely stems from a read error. CDR3 coding DNA: TGTGCCAGCAGCTCGGGACAGAACACTGAAGCTTTCTAT. This codes for CASSSGQNTEAFY. The J gene is TRBJ1-1, the V gene TRBV7-8; perhaps TRBD1 as D (6 bases). This CDR3 is built from 13 residues. V gave up 4 bases and J gave up 1 base, with 7 bases separating them. The germline V gene has CDR1 SGHVS and CDR2 FQNEAQ.

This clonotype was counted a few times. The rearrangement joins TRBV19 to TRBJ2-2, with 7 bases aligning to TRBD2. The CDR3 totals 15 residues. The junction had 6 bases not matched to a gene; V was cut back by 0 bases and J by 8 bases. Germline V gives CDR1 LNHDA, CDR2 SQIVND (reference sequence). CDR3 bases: TGTGCCAGTAGTATAGATCCAGCGGGATTTGGGGAGCTGTTTTTT. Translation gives CASSIDPAGFGELFF.

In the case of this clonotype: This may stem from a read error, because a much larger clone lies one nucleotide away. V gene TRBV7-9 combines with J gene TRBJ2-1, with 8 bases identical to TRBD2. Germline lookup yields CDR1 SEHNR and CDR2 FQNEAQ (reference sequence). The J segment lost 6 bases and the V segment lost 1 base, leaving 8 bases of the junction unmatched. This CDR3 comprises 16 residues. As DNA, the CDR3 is TGTGCCAGCAGCTTAGGAGGCGGGGGGCAGACCAATGAGCAGTTCTTC. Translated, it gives CASSLGGGGQTNEQFF.

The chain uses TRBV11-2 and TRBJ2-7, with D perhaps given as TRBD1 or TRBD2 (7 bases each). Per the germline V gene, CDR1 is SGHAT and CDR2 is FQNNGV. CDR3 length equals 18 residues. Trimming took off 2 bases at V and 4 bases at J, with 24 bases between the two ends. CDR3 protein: CASSLSVGPAGGGYEQYF. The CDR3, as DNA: TGTGCCAGCAGCTTATCCGTTGGACCAGCAGGGGGGGGGTACGAGCAGTACTTC.

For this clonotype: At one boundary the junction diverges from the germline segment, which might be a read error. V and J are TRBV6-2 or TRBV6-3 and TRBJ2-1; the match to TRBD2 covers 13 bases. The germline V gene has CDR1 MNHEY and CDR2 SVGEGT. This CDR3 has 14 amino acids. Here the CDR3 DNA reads TGTACCGTCGGGACTAGCGGGGCCTACGATGAGCTGCTCTTC. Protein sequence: CTVGTSGAYDELLF.